This T cell receptor beta chain was sequenced during a study of shared clonotypes between healthy human individuals. Profiled with immunoSEQ multiplex PCR; TCRdb holds only in-frame clones, not every one. The table lists roughly 850,000 clones, approximately 96% of them singletons, with about 0.25% in the top ten. Naive CD8 cells, CD45RO-negative and positively selected for CCR7, excluded terminally differentiated effector memory CD45RA+ cells. Trimming stripped 3 bases from V and 5 bases from J, with 11 bases between. CDR3 length equals 13 residues. Germline CDR1 MGHDK, CDR2 SYGVNS. For this clone: Its target is not known.

General study points: Sequencing of the sorted subsets was shown by rarefaction to be incomplete despite large depth.

Sequencing used naive CD8+ T cells sorted from blood. The TCR sequence derives from a man aged 25-40 years in good health. The genes are TRBV25-1 and TRBJ2-7; TRBD2 is a possible D gene (6 bases). For the CDR3, the DNA is TGTGCCAGCAGTGACGGGAGTAGCCACGAGCAGTACTTC. It codes for CASSDGSSHEQYF.